Listed below are T cell receptor beta chains from one sample, sequenced in a study of shared clonotypes between healthy human individuals. Sequencing used immunoSEQ multiplex PCR; TCRdb keeps in-frame clones, though not all of them. The table records around 2,000,000 clones, less than 95% of them present only once. What was sequenced was naive CD8+ T cells sorted from blood. These TCRs come from a man between 18 and 29 years old in good health. Each CDR3 is given with its conserved first and last residue. The D gene is left open where the match is weak. Rows may omit the clone size; those that give it use once, few, many or a size class.

D gene	V gene	clone size	J gene	CDR3 protein	CDR3 DNA
TRBD1	TRBV6-5	NA	TRBJ2-7	CASSPTGGYEQYF	TGTGCCAGCAGCCCCACAGGGGGCTACGAGCAGTACTTC
TRBD1	TRBV7-9	NA	TRBJ1-4	CASSTTGREKLFF	TGTGCCAGCAGCACGACAGGGCGTGAAAAACTGTTTTTT
NA	TRBV27	NA	TRBJ1-5	CASSLNFWDTGQPQHF	TGTGCCAGCAGTTTAAATTTTTGGGACACTGGACAGCCCCAGCATTTT
TRBD2	TRBV30	NA	TRBJ2-3	CAWSVGLPGLAGAFDTQYF	TGTGCCTGGAGTGTAGGACTTCCGGGACTAGCGGGAGCTTTTGATACGCAGTATTTT
NA	TRBV7-9	NA	TRBJ2-3	CASSLEVDASLDTQYF	TGTGCCAGCAGCTTAGAGGTTGACGCTAGCTTGGATACGCAGTATTTT
TRBD1	TRBV5-6	NA	TRBJ2-1	CASSSYRGSFDLRSNEQFF	TGTGCCAGCAGCTCGTACAGGGGATCTTTTGATTTGAGAAGCAATGAGCAGTTCTTC
TRBD1	TRBV6-4	NA	TRBJ1-1	CASSRTGNTEAFF	TGTGCCAGCAGTCGGACAGGGAACACTGAAGCTTTCTTT
NA	TRBV6-6	NA	TRBJ2-7	CASRGADYEQYF	TGTGCCAGCAGGGGAGCGGACTACGAGCAGTACTTC
TRBD1	TRBV30	NA	TRBJ2-7	CAWGGGQGYEQYF	TGTGCCTGGGGTGGGGGACAGGGCTACGAGCAGTACTTC
NA	TRBV6-5	NA	TRBJ2-5	CASGTDGEETQYF	TGTGCCAGCGGAACGGACGGAGAAGAGACCCAGTACTTC
TRBD2	TRBV13	NA	TRBJ2-3	CATLSAGGLTDTQYF	TGTGCCACCCTCTCGGCGGGGGGCCTCACAGATACGCAGTATTTT
NA	TRBV7-9	NA	TRBJ2-7	CASSLVGEAYEQYF	TGTGCCAGCAGCTTAGTGGGAGAAGCCTACGAGCAGTACTTC
NA	TRBV11-2	NA	TRBJ2-1	CASSLTGATNNEQFF	TGTGCCAGCAGCTTAACCGGCGCCACAAACAATGAGCAGTTCTTC
NA	TRBV7-8	NA	TRBJ2-5	CASSLGRSRGTYQETQYF	TGTGCCAGCAGCTTAGGAAGGTCCCGCGGGACTTACCAAGAGACCCAGTACTTC
TRBD1	TRBV4-1	NA	TRBJ2-7	CASSQLGQDLSYEQYF	TGCGCCAGCAGCCAACTAGGACAGGACCTTTCCTACGAGCAGTACTTC
NA	TRBV28	NA	TRBJ1-3	CASSLSAVSGNTIYF	TGTGCCAGCAGTTTATCTGCGGTTTCAGGAAACACCATATATTTT
NA	TRBV28	NA	TRBJ2-7	CASSSGSGSYEQYF	TGTGCCAGCAGTTCAGGGAGCGGCTCCTACGAGCAGTACTTC
NA	TRBV6-6	NA	TRBJ2-2	CASSYVKTGELFF	TGTGCCAGCAGTTACGTCAAAACCGGGGAGCTGTTTTTT
NA	TRBV2	NA	TRBJ1-1	CASSATENTEAFF	TGTGCCAGCAGTGCGACAGAGAACACTGAAGCTTTCTTT
NA	TRBV2	NA	TRBJ2-3	CASRLDPAADTQYF	TGTGCCAGCAGACTAGACCCGGCTGCAGATACGCAGTATTTT
TRBD1	TRBV7-6	NA	TRBJ2-7	CASSLIDRGYEQYF	TGTGCCAGCAGCTTAATAGACAGGGGCTACGAGCAGTACTTC
TRBD1	TRBV7-8	NA	TRBJ1-3	CASSLLQGAGNTIYF	TGTGCCAGCAGCTTACTACAGGGGGCTGGAAACACCATATATTTT
NA	TRBV11-2	NA	TRBJ2-6	CASSTHNVLTF	TGTGCCAGCAGCACTCACAACGTCCTGACTTTC
NA	TRBV4-1	once	TRBJ1-2	CASSQVASYGYTF	TGCGCCAGCAGCCAAGTGGCCTCCTATGGCTACACCTTC
TRBD2	TRBV7-6	NA	TRBJ2-5	CASSPIGTSGGEETQYF	TGTGCCAGCAGCCCTATAGGGACTAGCGGGGGGGAAGAGACCCAGTACTTC
TRBD1	TRBV6-5	NA	TRBJ1-2	CASSYSTGGAGYTF	TGTGCCAGCAGTTACTCGACAGGGGGCGCAGGCTACACCTTC
TRBD1	TRBV7-2	NA	TRBJ2-7	CASSLEWAGTGGLGQYF	TGTGCCAGCAGCTTAGAGTGGGCCGGGACAGGGGGTCTCGGGCAGTACTTC
NA	TRBV30	NA	TRBJ2-2	CAGHGLTGELFF	TGTGCCGGCCACGGGCTCACCGGGGAGCTGTTTTTT
TRBD1	TRBV19	once	TRBJ1-2	CASSMTDRAYGYTF	TGTGCCAGTAGTATGACGGACAGGGCCTATGGCTACACCTTC
TRBD1	TRBV6-5	NA	TRBJ2-1	CASSYGTGPGAEQFF	TGTGCCAGCAGTTACGGGACAGGCCCCGGAGCTGAGCAGTTCTTC
NA	TRBV5-6	NA	TRBJ2-3	CASSLEAGSTDTQYF	TGTGCCAGCAGCTTGGAGGCGGGGAGCACAGATACGCAGTATTTT
NA	TRBV7-9	NA	TRBJ2-3	CASSLVGTDTQYF	TGTGCCAGCAGCTTAGTAGGAACAGATACGCAGTATTTT
TRBD1	TRBV7-2	NA	TRBJ2-7	CASSTDSGTGSSYEQYF	TGTGCCAGCAGCACTGACTCCGGGACAGGGAGCTCCTACGAGCAGTACTTC
TRBD2	TRBV2	NA	TRBJ2-5	CASSHGQTSGRTVIFQETQYF	TGTGCCAGCAGTCACGGTCAGACTAGCGGGAGGACCGTGATATTCCAAGAGACCCAGTACTTC
TRBD2	TRBV13	NA	TRBJ2-1	CASSPPTSGSHNEQFF	TGTGCCAGCAGCCCACCTACTAGCGGGAGCCACAATGAGCAGTTCTTC
TRBD2	TRBV19	NA	TRBJ2-7	CATAAGLAGESLYEQYF	TGTGCCACCGCCGCGGGACTAGCGGGAGAAAGCCTCTACGAGCAGTACTTC
TRBD2	TRBV5-1	NA	TRBJ2-1	CASSLTGEASGSSYNEQFF	TGCGCCAGCAGCTTGACAGGGGAAGCTAGCGGGAGCTCCTACAATGAGCAGTTCTTC
NA	TRBV27	NA	TRBJ2-7	CASSASTGPISYEQYF	TGTGCCAGCAGTGCCTCGACAGGACCCATCTCCTACGAGCAGTACTTC
NA	TRBV18	once	TRBJ2-2	CASSPLLEPANTGELFF	TGTGCCAGCTCACCCCTCCTGGAACCCGCGAACACCGGGGAGCTGTTTTTT
TRBD1	TRBV19	NA	TRBJ1-6	CASSHPGGGLSYNSPLHF	TGTGCCAGTAGTCACCCCGGAGGGGGCCTCTCCTATAATTCACCCCTCCACTTT
NA	TRBV18	NA	TRBJ2-3	CASSPNRAGLSTDTQYF	TGTGCCAGCTCACCAAATAGGGCTGGCCTTAGCACAGATACGCAGTATTTT
TRBD1	TRBV10-3	NA	TRBJ1-3	CAISESFFGTGGNTIYF	TGTGCCATCAGTGAGTCCTTCTTCGGGACAGGAGGAAACACCATATATTTT
TRBD1	TRBV6-5	NA	TRBJ2-1	CASSIGGAPVNEQFF	TGTGCCAGCAGTATAGGGGGCGCCCCGGTCAATGAGCAGTTCTTC
TRBD1	TRBV5-6	once	TRBJ1-6	CASSLTGGTSPLHF	TGTGCCAGCAGCTTGACAGGGGGGACTTCACCCCTCCACTTT
NA	TRBV27	NA	TRBJ1-2	CASSPAPGSLNGYTF	TGTGCCAGCAGTCCCGCCCCTGGCAGCCTAAATGGCTACACCTTC
NA	TRBV29-1	NA	TRBJ2-3	CSVGRALSTDTQYF	TGCAGCGTTGGACGGGCCCTTAGCACAGATACGCAGTATTTT
NA	TRBV4-3	NA	TRBJ1-6	CASSQAQNSPLHF	TGCGCCAGCAGTCAGGCCCAAAATTCACCCCTCCACTTT
NA	TRBV6-5	NA	TRBJ1-2	CASSYSTGNPYGYTF	TGTGCCAGCAGTTACTCAACAGGGAATCCCTATGGCTACACCTTC
TRBD2	TRBV7-9	NA	TRBJ2-1	CASSLVAGRNNEQFF	TGTGCCAGCAGCTTAGTAGCGGGTAGGAACAATGAGCAGTTCTTC
NA	TRBV30	NA	TRBJ1-2	CAWSAASLTYGYTF	TGTGCCTGGAGTGCCGCTTCCCTAACCTATGGCTACACCTTC
NA	TRBV19	once	TRBJ2-7	CASSAGSHYEQYF	TGTGCCAGTAGTGCCGGGTCCCACTACGAGCAGTACTTC
TRBD1	TRBV14	NA	TRBJ1-4	CASSQEGQGREKLFF	TGTGCCAGCAGCCAAGAGGGACAGGGACGCGAAAAACTGTTTTTT
NA	TRBV30	once	TRBJ1-2	CAWLYGTERCYTF	TGTGCCTGGCTTTATGGGACCGAAAGGTGCTACACCTTC
NA	TRBV4-1	NA	TRBJ1-2	CASSQDGSYGYTF	TGCGCCAGCAGCCAAGATGGGAGCTATGGCTACACCTTC
TRBD2	TRBV5-6	NA	TRBJ2-7	CASSAGTSEQYF	TGTGCCAGCAGCGCAGGGACTAGCGAGCAGTACTTC
TRBD1	TRBV4-3	NA	TRBJ1-1	CASSRDRAAGTEAFF	TGCGCCAGCAGCCGCGACAGGGCTGCGGGCACTGAAGCTTTCTTT
TRBD2	TRBV18	NA	TRBJ2-7	CASSPPGRVDEQYF	TGTGCCAGCTCACCACCGGGGAGGGTGGACGAGCAGTACTTC
NA	TRBV30	NA	TRBJ1-1	CAWSKGQNTEAFF	TGTGCCTGGAGTAAAGGACAGAACACTGAAGCTTTCTTT